This T cell receptor beta chain was obtained from a study of identifying expanded T cells in peripheral blood. With regard to this clone: Its antigen is undetermined.

CDR3 size: 11 residues. V lost 3 bases, J lost 11 bases, and 8 bases lay in between. Germline V gene sequence: CDR1 KGHSH, CDR2 LQKENI. This table comes from immunoSEQ multiplex PCR, and its TCRdb copy is limited to in-frame clones, with some not included. Here the sample spans 60,000 to 70,000 clones, over 80% being singletons. No infections or other immune events were documented during collection. The study, taken as a whole, reports: Technical replicates showed roughly 1.2 changed clones; approximately two weeks about 16.4; four weeks 19.

Sequencing was performed on blood. The clonotype was recovered from a person aged 18 to 70 in good health. The chain has TRBV18 and TRBJ2-1; D uncertain. CDR3 amino acids: CASSPPGQQFF. CDR3 coding DNA: TGTGCCAGCTCACCCCCCGGGCAGCAGTTCTTC.